The rows below give T cell receptor beta chains drawn from one sample of a study of T cell responses to AZD1222 COVID-19 vaccine. The repertoire was sequenced with immunoSEQ multiplex PCR; TCRdb's copy has only in-frame clones and lacks some. The sample carries approximately 120,000 clones, 88% recorded once. Here the sequenced sample was peripheral blood, taken on day 0 of MenACWY control vaccination. The source of these receptors is an adult in good health. CDR3s include the opening cysteine and the closing phenylalanine or tryptophan. The D gene is left open where the match is weak. Some rows have no size entry. The others give once, few or many, or a class for an expanded clone.

abundance,v_gene,d_gene,j_gene,CDR3nt,CDR3aa
NA,TRBV7-9,NA,TRBJ1-6,TGTGCCAGCAGCTTAGACAATTCACCCCTCCACTTT,CASSLDNSPLHF
NA,TRBV25-1,TRBD1,TRBJ1-2,TGTGCGTTCCAAAGGGGAAGGCGGAGGGGGCAGAACTATGGCTACACCTTC,CAFQRGRRRGQNYGYTF
once,TRBV2,NA,TRBJ1-2,TGTGCCACCTCCCGAACGGGGTCAGGGCGCGGCTACACCTTC,CATSRTGSGRGYTF
once,TRBV3-1/TRBV3-2,NA,TRBJ2-7,TGTGCCAGCAGCCAAGGGGGGTTCGACGAGCAGTACTTC,CASSQGGFDEQYF
NA,TRBV27,NA,TRBJ1-5,TGTGCCAGCTCCTCCGGGGGCAATCAGCCCCAGCATTTT,CASSSGGNQPQHF
NA,TRBV27,TRBD1,TRBJ1-5,TGTGCCAGCAGTTTAATATCCGCACAGGGGAGAGGGAATCAGCCCCAGCATTTT,CASSLISAQGRGNQPQHF
once,TRBV5-8,TRBD2,TRBJ2-1,TGTGCCAGCAGCTTGGGCGGGAGATCCTACAATGAGCAGTTCTTC,CASSLGGRSYNEQFF
NA,TRBV28,NA,TRBJ2-1,TGTGCCACTCACTGGGAAGGCCGCAATGAGCAGTTCTTC,CATHWEGRNEQFF
NA,TRBV18,NA,TRBJ2-3,TGTGCCAGCTCACCCCCGGGAGCAGATACGCAGTATTTT,CASSPPGADTQYF
NA,TRBV4-3,NA,TRBJ1-2,TGCGCCAGCAGCCAAGTCGAGGGGGAGATCTATGGCTACACCTTC,CASSQVEGEIYGYTF
NA,TRBV7-9,NA,TRBJ1-5,TGTGCCAGCGTCCAGACACAGGGTAACGTCGGGCTGGGTCAGCCCCAGCATTTT,CASVQTQGNVGLGQPQHF
NA,TRBV7-8,NA,TRBJ1-2,TGTGCCAGCAGCTCAAGATTCGGGTTCAAGGCGCGGGGCTACACCTTC,CASSSRFGFKARGYTF
NA,TRBV7-9,TRBD1,TRBJ1-1,TGTGCCAGCAGAATCCCAGGGGGTAACACTGAAGCTTTCTTT,CASRIPGGNTEAFF
NA,TRBV6-5,TRBD2,TRBJ2-7,TGTGCCAGCAGCCTTGCGGCGGGAGGGCCCTACGAGCAGTACTTC,CASSLAAGGPYEQYF
NA,TRBV19,TRBD1,TRBJ1-2,TGTGCCAGTAGTGAAGAACCGGGACAGGGACGGTATGGCTACACCTTC,CASSEEPGQGRYGYTF
NA,TRBV30,NA,TRBJ1-4,TGTGCCTCTGAGGATCCCCGACAGGCAGGCACAACTAATGAAAAACTGTTTTTT,CASEDPRQAGTTNEKLFF